Listed below are T cell receptor beta chains from one sample, sequenced in a study of OX40 agonist ivuxolimab in advanced cancers. The assay was immunoSEQ multiplex PCR, and TCRdb's table has in-frame clones only and misses some. The table records 35,000 to 40,000 clones, 85% of them present only once. The sample was CD4+ or CD8+ T cells sorted from blood, taken in a trial of the OX40 agonist ivuxolimab. All receptors come from an adult with an advanced solid tumor such as melanoma, head and neck, liver or kidney cancer. Both conserved end residues are part of each CDR3. D genes are given only for firm matches. Clone sizes are given selectively: once, few, many, or a class where the clone is expanded.

CASSTGTAHEQYF,TGCGCCAGCAGTACAGGGACGGCCCACGAGCAGTACTTC,TRBV23-1,-,TRBJ2-7,-
CASSLKGGGETQYF,TGTGCCAGCAGCTTGAAGGGCGGCGGGGAGACCCAGTACTTC,TRBV5-6,-,TRBJ2-5,-
CATSADRGASYEQYF,TGTGCCACCAGCGCCGACAGGGGGGCGTCCTACGAGCAGTACTTC,TRBV15,-,TRBJ2-7,TRBD1
CASKELLYNEQFF,TGTGCCAGCAAGGAACTCCTCTACAATGAGCAGTTCTTC,TRBV7-2,-,TRBJ2-1,-
CASSLTGGDTGELFF,TGTGCCAGCAGCTTGACGGGAGGGGACACCGGGGAGCTGTTTTTT,TRBV7-3,-,TRBJ2-2,TRBD2
CASSLAPGLARVNEQFF,TGTGCCAGCAGCTTAGCACCGGGACTAGCTAGGGTCAATGAGCAGTTCTTC,TRBV7-8,-,TRBJ2-1,TRBD2
CASSDVTGANVLTF,TGTGCCAGCAGTGATGTAACTGGGGCCAACGTCCTGACTTTC,TRBV2,-,TRBJ2-6,-
CASSPDTVNYGYTF,TGTGCCAGCAGTCCTGACACGGTTAACTATGGCTACACCTTC,TRBV6-4,-,TRBJ1-2,-
CASSSPVGELFF,TGTGCCAGCAGCTCACCGGTCGGGGAGCTGTTTTTT,TRBV7-9,-,TRBJ2-2,-
CASSGPPGSGANVLTF,TGTGCCAGCAGTGGACCGCCAGGCTCTGGGGCCAACGTCCTGACTTTC,TRBV5-4,-,TRBJ2-6,-
CASSTGTGGAYEQYF,TGCGCCAGCAGCACCGGGACAGGGGGTGCCTACGAGCAGTACTTC,TRBV5-1,-,TRBJ2-7,TRBD1
CASSYTQRRAEAFF,TGTGCCAGCAGTTACACGCAGCGAAGGGCTGAAGCTTTCTTT,TRBV6-5,once,TRBJ1-1,-
CASSDSGAASGSKTQYF,TGTGCCAGCAGTGACTCGGGGGCGGCTAGCGGGAGTAAGACCCAGTACTTC,TRBV6-4,-,TRBJ2-5,TRBD2
CATMWEAYEQYF,TGTGCCACCATGTGGGAGGCCTACGAGCAGTACTTC,TRBV6-1,-,TRBJ2-7,-
CASSVDTTNEKLFF,TGCGCCAGCAGTGTAGACACAACTAATGAAAAACTGTTTTTT,TRBV5-1,-,TRBJ1-4,-
CSLQGTGDTQYF,TGCAGCTTACAGGGTACAGGGGATACGCAGTATTTT,TRBV29-1,once,TRBJ2-3,-
CASSLYWTTDTQYF,TGTGCCAGCAGCCTATACTGGACCACAGATACGCAGTATTTT,TRBV9,-,TRBJ2-3,-
CASSLLAGSYEQYF,TGTGCCAGCAGTTTACTAGCGGGATCCTACGAGCAGTACTTC,TRBV2,-,TRBJ2-7,TRBD2
CASSLPSLAGIEETQYF,TGTGCCAGCAGCTTGCCCAGTCTAGCGGGGATTGAAGAGACCCAGTACTTC,TRBV11-3,-,TRBJ2-5,TRBD2
CASSTSGSSYEQYF,TGTGCCAGCAGCACTAGCGGGAGCTCCTACGAGCAGTACTTC,TRBV9,few,TRBJ2-7,TRBD2